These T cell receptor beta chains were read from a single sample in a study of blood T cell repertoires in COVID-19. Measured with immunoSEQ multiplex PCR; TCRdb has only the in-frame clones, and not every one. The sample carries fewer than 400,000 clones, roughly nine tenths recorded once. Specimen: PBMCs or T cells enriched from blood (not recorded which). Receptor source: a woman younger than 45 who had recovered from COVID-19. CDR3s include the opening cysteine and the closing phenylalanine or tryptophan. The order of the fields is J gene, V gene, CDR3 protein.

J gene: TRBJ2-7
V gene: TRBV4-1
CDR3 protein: CASSQVMTASYEQYF

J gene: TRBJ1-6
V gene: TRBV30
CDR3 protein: CAWSTTGLDNSPLHF

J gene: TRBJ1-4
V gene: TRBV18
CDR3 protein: CASSPDREKLFF

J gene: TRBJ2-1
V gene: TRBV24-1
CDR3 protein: CATSPDSSNEQFF

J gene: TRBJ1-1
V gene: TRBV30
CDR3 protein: CASRPLGTEAFF

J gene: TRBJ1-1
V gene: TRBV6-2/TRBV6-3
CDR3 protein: CASSTTLQGALNTEAFF

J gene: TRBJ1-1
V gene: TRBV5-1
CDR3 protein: CASSLASNTEAFF

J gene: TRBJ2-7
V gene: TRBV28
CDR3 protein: CASGWTGANREQYF

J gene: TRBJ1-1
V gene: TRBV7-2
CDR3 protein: CASSLGGVPEAFF

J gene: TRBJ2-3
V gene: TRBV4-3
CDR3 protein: CASSQDRQPTDTQYF

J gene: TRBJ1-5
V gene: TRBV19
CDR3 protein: CASSRKGQLYSNQPQHF

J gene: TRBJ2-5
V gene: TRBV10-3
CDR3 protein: CAISVGSGGTQETQYF

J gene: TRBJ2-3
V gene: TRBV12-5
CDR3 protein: CASGSLAGGMQYF

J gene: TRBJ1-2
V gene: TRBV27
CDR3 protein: CASTLRTGVGYGYTF

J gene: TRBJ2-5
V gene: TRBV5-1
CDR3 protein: CASSHNPGQQETQYF

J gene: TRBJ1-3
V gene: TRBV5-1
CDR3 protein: CASSLNAPYSGNTIYF

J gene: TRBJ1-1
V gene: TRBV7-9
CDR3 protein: CASSLDRIYTEAFF

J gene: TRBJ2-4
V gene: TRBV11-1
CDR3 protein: CASSSTPARAKNIQYF

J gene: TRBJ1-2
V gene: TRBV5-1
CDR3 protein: CASRGTADFPNYGYTF

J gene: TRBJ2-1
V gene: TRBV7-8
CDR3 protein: CASSYPDRGSYNEQFF

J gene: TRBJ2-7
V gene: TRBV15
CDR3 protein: CATSRGTGGGYEQYF

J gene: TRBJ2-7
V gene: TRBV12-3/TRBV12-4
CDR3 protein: CASSFVIYEQYF

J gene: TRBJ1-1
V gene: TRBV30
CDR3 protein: CAWSDVRGSTEAFF

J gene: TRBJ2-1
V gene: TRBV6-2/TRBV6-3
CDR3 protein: CASSAPLVSEQFF

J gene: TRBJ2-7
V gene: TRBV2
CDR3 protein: CATRGGPHEQYF

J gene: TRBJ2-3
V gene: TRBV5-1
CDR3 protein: CASSQQSGRIDTQYF

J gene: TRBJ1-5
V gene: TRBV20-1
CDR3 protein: CSASGQAEEPQHF

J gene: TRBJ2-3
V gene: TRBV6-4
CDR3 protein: CASSASGGRDTQYF

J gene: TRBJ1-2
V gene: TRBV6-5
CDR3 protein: CASSYSIRADHGYTF

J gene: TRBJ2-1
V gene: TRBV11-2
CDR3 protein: CASSPFAKVAGGFYNEQFF

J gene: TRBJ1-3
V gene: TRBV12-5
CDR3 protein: CARGSSGSGNTIYF

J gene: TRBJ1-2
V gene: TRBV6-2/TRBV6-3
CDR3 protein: CASSYRGTENGYTF

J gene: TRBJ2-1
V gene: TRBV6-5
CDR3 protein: CASMRTGGSYNEQFF

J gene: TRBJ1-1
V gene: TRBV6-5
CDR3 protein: CASSRGLLNTEAFF

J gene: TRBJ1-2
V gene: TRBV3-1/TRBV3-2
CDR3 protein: CASSQGLGVYYGYTF

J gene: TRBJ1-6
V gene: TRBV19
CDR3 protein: CASSPRGTRAYNSPLHF

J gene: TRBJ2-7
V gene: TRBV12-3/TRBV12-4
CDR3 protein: CASRGSGRYEQYF

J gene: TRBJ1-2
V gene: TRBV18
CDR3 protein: CASSLAARDDGYTF

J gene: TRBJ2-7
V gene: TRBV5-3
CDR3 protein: CASKQESEQYF

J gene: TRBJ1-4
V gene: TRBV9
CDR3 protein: CASSGGDATNEKLFF

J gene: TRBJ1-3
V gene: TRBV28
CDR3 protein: CASSSKLSIYF

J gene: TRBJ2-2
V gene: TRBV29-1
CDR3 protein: CSVSSGTGELFF

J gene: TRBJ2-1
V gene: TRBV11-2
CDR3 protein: CASSLGGQYNEQFF

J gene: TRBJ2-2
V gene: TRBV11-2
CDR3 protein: CASSLGPGHTGELFF

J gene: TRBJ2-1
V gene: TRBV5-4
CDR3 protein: CASSLNWGDEWFF

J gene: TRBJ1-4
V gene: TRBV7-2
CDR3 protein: CASSVQGKREKLFF

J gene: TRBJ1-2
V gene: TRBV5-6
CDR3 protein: CASSQSGLYTF

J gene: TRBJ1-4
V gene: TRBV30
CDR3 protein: CAWRDNNEKLFF

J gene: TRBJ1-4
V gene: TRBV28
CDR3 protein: CASARTVYEKLFF

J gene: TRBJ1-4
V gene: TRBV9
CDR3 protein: CASSLRDRAVGNEKLFF

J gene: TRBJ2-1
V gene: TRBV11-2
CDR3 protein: CASSLAGLADNEQFF

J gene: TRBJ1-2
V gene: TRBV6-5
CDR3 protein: CASSYSRESEVDGYTF

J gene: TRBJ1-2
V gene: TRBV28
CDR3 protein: CASSWAYGYTF